This passage covers 13 T cell receptor beta chains from one sample sequenced in a study of OX40 agonist ivuxolimab in advanced cancers. The assay was immunoSEQ multiplex PCR, and TCRdb's table has in-frame clones only and misses some. The sample lists approximately 60,000 clones; 88% were seen once. The sample here was CD4+ or CD8+ T cells sorted from blood, taken in a trial of the OX40 agonist ivuxolimab. Receptor source: an adult with an advanced solid tumor such as melanoma, head and neck, liver or kidney cancer.

The rearrangement uses TRBV6-4 and TRBJ1-3; weak D call: TRBD1 (5 bases). The germline V gene has CDR1 MRHNA and CDR2 SNTAGT. Trimming left V 6 bases short and J 4 bases short, with 19 bases between. This CDR3 has 16 residues. The CDR3 DNA is TGTGCCAGCAGGACCACAGGCGGGGACCCCGGAAACACCATATATTTT. Its protein product is CASRTTGGDPGNTIYF.

This chain connects TRBV29-1 to TRBJ2-1; TRBD1 or TRBD2 may be the D gene (5 bases each). This CDR3 spans 14 amino acids. Trimming shortened V by 1 base and J by 9 bases, and 16 bases separated the two germline ends. The germline CDR1 and CDR2 sequences are SQVTM and ANQGSEA. CDR3 coding DNA: TGCAGCGTTGAAGGGACATCGAGAGGGTTTGAGCAGTTCTTC. Residues: CSVEGTSRGFEQFF.

The chain recombines TRBV25-1 with TRBJ1-2, with a weak D call TRBD1 (5 bases). CDR1 and CDR2 (germline): MGHDK, SYGVNS. Trimming took 3 bases from V and 8 from J, leaving 16 bases between them. This CDR3 spans 14 amino acids. CDR3 amino acids: CASSDDGGWGGYTF. The CDR3 DNA follows: TGTGCCAGCAGTGACGACGGGGGGTGGGGGGGCTACACCTTC.

V is TRBV27 and J is TRBJ2-2, with TRBD2 as a possible D gene (6 bases). Germline CDR1 MNHEY, CDR2 SMNVEV (reference sequence). The CDR3 spans 15 residues. V shed 4 bases and J shed 5 bases, with 14 bases lying between them. CDR3 protein: CASSSRLGGTGELFF. In DNA, the CDR3 is TGTGCCAGCAGTTCGAGACTGGGGGGTACCGGGGAGCTGTTTTTT.

The genes are TRBV5-4 and TRBJ2-4, with TRBD2 identical over 12 bases. Germline values: CDR1 SGHNT, CDR2 YYREEE (reference sequence). The CDR3 is 18 amino acids. The junction had 13 bases not matched to a gene; V was cut back by 2 bases and J by 7 bases. CDR3 in DNA: TGTGCCAGCAGCTTAACTGGGCAGGGACTAGCGGGTACGAACATTCAGTACTTC. Translated: CASSLTGQGLAGTNIQYF.

The CDR3 DNA reads TGTGCCAGCAGTTTATTGACTAGCGGGAGGAGCTACGAGCAGTACTTC. This codes for CASSLLTSGRSYEQYF. The chain recombines TRBV28 with TRBJ2-7; 13 bases line up with TRBD2. After removal of 1 base from V and 3 bases from J, the junction contained 3 bases not matched to a gene. The CDR3 has 16 amino acids. Germline CDR1 MDHEN, CDR2 SYDVKM.

The sample holds one count of this clone. The genes are TRBV11-3 and TRBJ2-1, with D possibly being TRBD1 or TRBD2 (5 bases each). Trimming left V 2 bases short and J 5 bases short, with 10 bases between. Germline values: CDR1 SGHNT, CDR2 YENEEA. The CDR3 consists of 14 residues. The CDR3 region has the DNA TGTGCCAGCAGCTTAACTCAGGGACACAATGAGCAGTTCTTC. Encoded protein: CASSLTQGHNEQFF. Full variable domain (remainder filled in from reference TRBV11-3 and TRBJ2-1): EAGVVQSPRYKIIEKKQPVAFWCNPISGHNTLYWYLQNLGQGPELLIRYENEEAVDDSQLPKDRFSAERLKGVDSTLKIQPAELGDSAVYLCASSLTQGHNEQFFGPGTRLTVL.

The chain links TRBV5-6 to TRBJ2-5, with no clear D. Germline values: CDR1 SGHDT, CDR2 YYEEEE. The CDR3 extends over 12 amino acids. V was clipped by 1 base and J by 4 bases, with 5 bases between them. The CDR3 DNA follows: TGTGCCAGCAGCTTGTCAGGAGAGACCCAGTACTTC. It is translated as CASSLSGETQYF.

The chain joins TRBV7-8 to TRBJ2-3, with 12 bases identical to TRBD2. V shed 2 bases and J 2 bases; nucleotides not matched to a gene: 8. The germline CDR1 and CDR2 sequences are SGHVS and FQNEAQ. The CDR3 loop spans 18 amino acids. The CDR3 is CASSLLAGGPLVTDTQYF. Here the CDR3 DNA reads TGTGCCAGCAGCTTACTAGCGGGAGGGCCACTAGTCACAGATACGCAGTATTTT.

Note on this clone: The CDR3 does not close with the conserved phenylalanine or tryptophan, likely indicating a read error. Because the CDR3's place on the DNA is in doubt, the DNA is left out and the CDR3 is given as listed by TCRdb. This chain joins TRBV2 and TRBJ1-1. The germline gives CDR1 SNHLY, CDR2 FYNNEI. From its first to its last residue, the CDR3 has 10 amino acids. The CDR3 sequence is CASSPRAGYL.

V usage is TRBV6-1 and J usage is TRBJ2-7; 8 nucleotides agree with TRBD1. This CDR3 region has 14 residues. Trimming took 6 bases from V and 3 from J; bases not matched to a gene: 7. The germline V gene has CDR1 MNHNS and CDR2 SASEGT. CDR3 coding DNA: TGTGCCAGCAGGGGGGGCGGACAGGGCTACGAGCAGTACTTC. Translation gives CASRGGGQGYEQYF.

The rearrangement uses TRBV5-1 and TRBJ2-7; 10 bases are a match to TRBD2. The CDR3 contains 15 residues. CDR1 is SGHRS and CDR2 is YFSETQ in the germline V gene. The V gene end was trimmed by 0 bases and the J gene end by 3 bases; junction bases not matched to a gene: 3. CDR3: CASSLAGLAVYEQYF. In DNA form, the CDR3 reads TGCGCCAGCAGCTTGGCAGGACTAGCGGTCTACGAGCAGTACTTC.

The chain recombines TRBV2 with TRBJ2-7; D is undetermined. The CDR3 loop spans 11 amino acids. V gave up 6 bases and J gave up 0 bases, with 3 bases separating them. Germline CDR1 and CDR2: SNHLY and FYNNEI. CDR3 in amino acids: CASSVSYEQYF. The CDR3 bases are TGTGCCAGCAGCGTCTCCTACGAGCAGTACTTC. The full variable domain, in which reference TRBV2 and TRBJ2-7 provide the parts outside the CDR3, is EPEVTQTPSHQVTQMGQEVILRCVPISNHLYFYWYRQILGQKVEFLVSFYNNEISEKSEIFDDQFSVERPDGSNFTLKIRSTKLEDSAMYFCASSVSYEQYFGPGTRLTVT.